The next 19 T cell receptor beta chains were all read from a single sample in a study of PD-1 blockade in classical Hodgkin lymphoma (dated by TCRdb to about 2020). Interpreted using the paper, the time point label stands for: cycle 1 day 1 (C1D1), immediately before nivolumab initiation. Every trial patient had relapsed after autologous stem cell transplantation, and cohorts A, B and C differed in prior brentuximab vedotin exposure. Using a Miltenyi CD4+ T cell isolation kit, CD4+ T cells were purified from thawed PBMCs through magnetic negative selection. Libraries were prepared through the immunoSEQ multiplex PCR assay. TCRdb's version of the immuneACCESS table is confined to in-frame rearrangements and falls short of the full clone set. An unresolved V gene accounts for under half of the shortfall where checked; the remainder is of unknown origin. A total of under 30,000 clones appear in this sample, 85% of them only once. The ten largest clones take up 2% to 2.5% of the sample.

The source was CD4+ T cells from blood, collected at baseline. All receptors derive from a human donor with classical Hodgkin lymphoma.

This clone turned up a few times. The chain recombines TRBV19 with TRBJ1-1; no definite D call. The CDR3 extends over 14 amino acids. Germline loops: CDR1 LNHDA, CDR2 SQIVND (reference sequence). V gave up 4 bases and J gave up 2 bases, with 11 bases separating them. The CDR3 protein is CASSTLGDNTEAFF. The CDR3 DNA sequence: TGTGCCAGTAGTACTCTCGGCGACAACACTGAAGCTTTCTTT.

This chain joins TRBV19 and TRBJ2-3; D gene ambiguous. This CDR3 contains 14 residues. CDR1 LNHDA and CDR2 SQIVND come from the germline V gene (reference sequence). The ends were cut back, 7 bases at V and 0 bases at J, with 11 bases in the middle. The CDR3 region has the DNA TGTGCCAGTACCCGGACCCGAAGCACAGATACGCAGTATTTT. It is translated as CASTRTRSTDTQYF.

CDR3 residues: CASSGTSGTTYEQYF. The CDR3 DNA reads TGTGCCAGCTCGGGGACTAGCGGGACCACCTACGAGCAGTACTTC. V usage is TRBV18 and J usage is TRBJ2-7, with 13 bases identical to TRBD2. Looked up from germline, CDR1 is KGHSH and CDR2 is LQKENI. J was trimmed by 2 bases and V by 6 bases; bases with no gene match: 4. This CDR3 region has 15 residues.

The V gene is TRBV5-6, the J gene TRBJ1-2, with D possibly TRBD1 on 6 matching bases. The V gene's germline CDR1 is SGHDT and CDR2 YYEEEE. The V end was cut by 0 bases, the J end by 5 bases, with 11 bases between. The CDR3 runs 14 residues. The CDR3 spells CASSLGGGVYGYTF. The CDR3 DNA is TGTGCCAGCAGCTTGGGAGGGGGAGTATATGGCTACACCTTC.

This CDR3 reads CASSPRLWGKGKETQYF. In nucleotides, the CDR3 is TGTGCCAGCAGCCCCCGCCTTTGGGGGAAGGGGAAAGAGACCCAGTACTTC. V usage is TRBV7-2 and J usage is TRBJ2-5, with D perhaps being TRBD1 or TRBD2 (5 bases each). The CDR3 covers 17 residues. Trimming left V 5 bases short and J 3 bases short, with 22 bases between. Germline CDR1 is SGHTA and CDR2 is FQGNSA.

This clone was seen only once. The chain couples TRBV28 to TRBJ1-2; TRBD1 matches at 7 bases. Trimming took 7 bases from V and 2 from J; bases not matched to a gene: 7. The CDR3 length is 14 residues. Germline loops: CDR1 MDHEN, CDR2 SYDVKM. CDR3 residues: CASTAPGGNYGYTF. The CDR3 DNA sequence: TGTGCCAGCACCGCCCCAGGGGGGAACTATGGCTACACCTTC.

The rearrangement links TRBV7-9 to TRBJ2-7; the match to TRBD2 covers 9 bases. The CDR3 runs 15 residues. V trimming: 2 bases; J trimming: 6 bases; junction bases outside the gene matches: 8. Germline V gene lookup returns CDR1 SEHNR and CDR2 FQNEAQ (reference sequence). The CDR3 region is CASSLKGLAFFEQYF. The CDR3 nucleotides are TGTGCCAGCAGCTTAAAGGGACTAGCTTTTTTCGAGCAGTACTTC.

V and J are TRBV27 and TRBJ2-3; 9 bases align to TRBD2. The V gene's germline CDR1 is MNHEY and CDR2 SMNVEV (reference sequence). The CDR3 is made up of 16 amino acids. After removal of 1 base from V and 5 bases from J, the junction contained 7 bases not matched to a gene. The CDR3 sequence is CASSLFGGGRVDTQYF. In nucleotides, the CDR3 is TGTGCCAGCAGTTTATTTGGTGGCGGGAGGGTAGATACGCAGTATTTT.

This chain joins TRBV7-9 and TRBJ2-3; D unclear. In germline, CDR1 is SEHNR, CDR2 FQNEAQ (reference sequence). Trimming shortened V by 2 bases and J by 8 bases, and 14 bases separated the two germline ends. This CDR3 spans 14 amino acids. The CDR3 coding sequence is TGTGCCAGCAGCTTATCCCCCGAGCAACCTACGCAGTATTTT. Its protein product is CASSLSPEQPTQYF.

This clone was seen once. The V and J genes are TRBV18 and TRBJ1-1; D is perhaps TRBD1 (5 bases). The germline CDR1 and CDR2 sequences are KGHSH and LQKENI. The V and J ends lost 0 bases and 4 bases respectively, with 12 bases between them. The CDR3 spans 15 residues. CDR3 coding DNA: TGTGCCAGCTCACCACCAACAGGCAGGTTCACTGAAGCTTTCTTT. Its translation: CASSPPTGRFTEAFF.

CDR3 sequence: CASGRGTSGSRTPYNEQFF. As DNA, the CDR3 is TGTGCCAGCGGCAGAGGGACTAGCGGGAGCCGGACCCCCTACAATGAGCAGTTCTTC. The chain links TRBV9 to TRBJ2-1; 14 nucleotides match TRBD2. Germline trimming cut 7 bases from V and 2 bases from J; bases unmatched to any gene: 14. This CDR3 spans 19 amino acids. The germline gives CDR1 SGDLS, CDR2 YYNGEE.

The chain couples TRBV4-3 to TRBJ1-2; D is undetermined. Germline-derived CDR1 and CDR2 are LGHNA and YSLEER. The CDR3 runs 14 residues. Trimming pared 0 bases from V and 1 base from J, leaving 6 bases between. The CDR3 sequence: CASSQDLGNYGYTF. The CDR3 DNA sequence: TGCGCCAGCAGCCAAGATCTGGGTAACTATGGCTACACCTTC.

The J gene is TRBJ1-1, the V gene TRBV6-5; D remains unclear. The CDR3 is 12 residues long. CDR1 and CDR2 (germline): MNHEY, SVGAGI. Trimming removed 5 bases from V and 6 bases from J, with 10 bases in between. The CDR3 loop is CASSRREAEAFF. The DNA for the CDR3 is TGTGCCAGCAGTCGAAGGGAGGCTGAAGCTTTCTTT.

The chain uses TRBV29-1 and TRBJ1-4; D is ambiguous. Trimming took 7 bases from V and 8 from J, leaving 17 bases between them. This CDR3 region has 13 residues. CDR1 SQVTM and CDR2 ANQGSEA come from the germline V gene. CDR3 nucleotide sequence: TGCAGCGCCCTGACAACCGGTGGGGAAAAACTGTTTTTT. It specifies CSALTTGGEKLFF. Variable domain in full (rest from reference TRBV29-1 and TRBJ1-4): SAVISQKPSRDICQRGTSLTIQCQVDSQVTMMFWYRQQPGQSLTLIATANQGSEATYESGFVIDKFPISRPNLTFSTLTVSNMSPEDSSIYLCSALTTGGEKLFFGSGTQLSVL.

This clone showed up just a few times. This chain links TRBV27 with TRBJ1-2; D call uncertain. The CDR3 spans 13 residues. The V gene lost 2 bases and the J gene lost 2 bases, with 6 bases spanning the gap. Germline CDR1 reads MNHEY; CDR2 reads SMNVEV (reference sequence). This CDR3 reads CASSLRLNYGYTF. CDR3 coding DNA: TGTGCCAGCAGTTTAAGGTTGAACTATGGCTACACCTTC.

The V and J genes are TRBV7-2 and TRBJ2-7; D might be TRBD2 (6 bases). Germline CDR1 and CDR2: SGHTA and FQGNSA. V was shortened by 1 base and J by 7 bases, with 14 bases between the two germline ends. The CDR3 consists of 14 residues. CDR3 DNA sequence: TGTGCCAGCAGCTTAGGGGACTTAACGGGGGAGCAGTACTTC. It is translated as CASSLGDLTGEQYF. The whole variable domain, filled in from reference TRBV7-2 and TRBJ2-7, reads GAGVSQSPSNKVTEKGKDVELRCDPISGHTALYWYRQSLGQGLEFLIYFQGNSAPDKSGLPSDRFSAERTGGSVSTLTIQRTQQEDSAVYLCASSLGDLTGEQYFGPGTRLTVT.

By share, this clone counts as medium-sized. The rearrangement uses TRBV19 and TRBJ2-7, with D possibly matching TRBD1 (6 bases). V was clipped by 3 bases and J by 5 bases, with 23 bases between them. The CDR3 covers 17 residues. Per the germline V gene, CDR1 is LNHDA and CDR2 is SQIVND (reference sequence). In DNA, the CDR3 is TGTGCCAGTAGTATCGGCCTGAGCTGGCAGGGGCCTGACGAGCAGTACTTC. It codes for CASSIGLSWQGPDEQYF. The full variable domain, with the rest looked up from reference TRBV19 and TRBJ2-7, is DGGITQSPKYLFRKEGQNVTLSCEQNLNHDAMYWYRQDPGQGLRLIYYSQIVNDFQKGDIAEGYSVSREKKESFPLTVTSAQKNPTAFYLCASSIGLSWQGPDEQYFGPGTRLTVT.

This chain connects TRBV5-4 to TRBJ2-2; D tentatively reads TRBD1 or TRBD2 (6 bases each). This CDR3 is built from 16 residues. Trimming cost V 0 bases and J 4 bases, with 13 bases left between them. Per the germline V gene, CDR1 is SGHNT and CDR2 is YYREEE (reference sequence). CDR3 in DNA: TGTGCCAGCAGCTTGGAGGGGGGCGTGGGCACCGGGGAGCTGTTTTTT. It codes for CASSLEGGVGTGELFF.

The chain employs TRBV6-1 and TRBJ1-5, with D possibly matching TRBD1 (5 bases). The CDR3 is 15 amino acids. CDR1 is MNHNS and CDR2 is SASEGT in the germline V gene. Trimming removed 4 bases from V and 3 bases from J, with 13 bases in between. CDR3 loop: CASSVRGWNNQPQHF. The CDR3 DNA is TGTGCCAGCAGTGTGAGGGGTTGGAACAATCAGCCCCAGCATTTT.